This T cell receptor (beta chain) is drawn from a study of CD8 T cells in ankylosing spondylitis. Via MiXCR, TCRdb re-called the 5' RACE reads, giving one row per CDR3 protein. The sample yields some 220,000 distinct CDR3 sequences, 10% to 13% seen once. CDR3 length: 15 amino acids. Trimming left V 10 bases short and J 8 bases short, with 24 bases between. Germline CDR1 ENHRY, CDR2 SYGVKD. This clonotype was seen repeatedly, ten times or more. The gene calls are TRBV10-3 and TRBJ2-1; D is unclear. The TCR comes from a male donor with ankylosing spondylitis or in good health (not recorded which). The sample taken for sequencing was blood, either unsorted or a sorted T cell fraction (not recorded which). The CDR3 sequence is CATTPTGSTNDEQFF. Here the CDR3 DNA reads TGTGCCACCACACCCACCGGCTCGACCAATGATGAGCAGTTCTTC.